The clone carrying this TCR beta chain was found many times. Its antigen is as yet unknown. The data originate from a study of shared clonotypes between healthy human individuals. Study-wide context: Researchers drew samples from two women and a few men aged 18 to 49. Per donor, three plates held CD4 naive cells, three held CD4 memory, two held CD8 naive and one held CD8 memory. Notes on the study in general: Naive CD4 clonotype sharing across several donors was around 5%.

There are 13 residues in the CDR3. CDR1 is MNHNY, CDR2 SVGAGI, per germline (reference sequence). V gave up 0 bases and J gave up 13 bases, with 10 bases separating them. The assay ran at deep level. Produced via immunoSEQ multiplex PCR; TCRdb's table is partial and in-frame only. The sample yields about a million clones, under 80% seen once. This TCR was sampled from a man in his late teens or twenties in good health. The chain combines TRBV6-6 with TRBJ1-6; D possibly corresponds to TRBD1 (5 bases). The sample comprised memory CD4+ T cells sorted from blood. Subset meaning: CD45RA-negative fraction. CDR3 region: CASSYSMGEPLHF. The DNA of the CDR3 is TGTGCCAGCAGTTACTCGATGGGGGAGCCCCTCCACTTT.